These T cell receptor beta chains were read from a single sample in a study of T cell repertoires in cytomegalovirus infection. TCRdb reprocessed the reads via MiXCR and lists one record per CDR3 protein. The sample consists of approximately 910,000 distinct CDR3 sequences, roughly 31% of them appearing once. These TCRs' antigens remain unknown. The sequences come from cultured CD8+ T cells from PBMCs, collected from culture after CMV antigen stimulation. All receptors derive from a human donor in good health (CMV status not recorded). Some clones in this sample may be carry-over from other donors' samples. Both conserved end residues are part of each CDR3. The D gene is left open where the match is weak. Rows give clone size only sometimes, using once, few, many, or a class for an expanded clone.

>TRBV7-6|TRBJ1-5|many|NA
CASSPTGALGQPQHF
TGTGCCAGCAGCCCGACCGGGGCCCTTGGGCAGCCCCAGCATTTT
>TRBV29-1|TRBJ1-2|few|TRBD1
CSVEVDVRGRDRANYGYTF
TGCAGCGTTGAAGTTGATGTCAGGGGCCGGGACAGGGCTAACTATGGCTACACCTTC
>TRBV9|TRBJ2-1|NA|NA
CASSPEVGGPGEQFF
TGTGCCAGCAGCCCAGAGGTCGGGGGGCCGGGTGAGCAGTTCTTC
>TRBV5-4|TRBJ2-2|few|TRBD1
CASSLEQGGHTGELFF
TGTGCCAGCAGCTTGGAACAGGGGGGCCACACCGGGGAGCTGTTTTTT
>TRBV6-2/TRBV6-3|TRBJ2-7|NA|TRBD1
CASRSDRDSSYEQYF
TGTGCCAGCAGAAGCGACCGGGACAGTTCCTACGAGCAGTACTTC
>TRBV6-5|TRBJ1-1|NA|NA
CASSWVFTGSRTEAFF
TGTGCCAGCAGTTGGGTTTTCACAGGGAGTAGGACTGAAGCTTTCTTT
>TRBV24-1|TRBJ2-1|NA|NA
CATSDLKGPRNNEQFF
TGTGCCACCAGTGATTTGAAGGGACCCCGGAACAATGAGCAGTTCTTC
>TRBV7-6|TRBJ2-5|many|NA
CASSPLSGSSLAETQYF
TGTGCCAGCAGCCCACTCTCCGGGTCCTCCCTGGCGGAGACCCAGTACTTC
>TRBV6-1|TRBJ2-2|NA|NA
CASSEAAAGGTGELFF
TGTGCCAGCAGTGAAGCGGCAGCCGGCGGAACCGGGGAGCTGTTTTTT
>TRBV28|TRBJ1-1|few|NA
CASSFYENTEAFF
TGTGCCAGCAGTTTTTACGAGAACACTGAAGCTTTCTTT
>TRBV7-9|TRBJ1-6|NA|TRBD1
CASSFDRGPGSPLHF
TGTGCCAGCAGCTTCGACAGGGGGCCGGGTTCACCCCTCCACTTT
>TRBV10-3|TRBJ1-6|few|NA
CAISGGVGAKDNSPLHF
TGTGCCATCAGTGGGGGAGTGGGGGCTAAGGATAATTCACCCCTCCACTTT
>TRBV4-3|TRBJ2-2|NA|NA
CASSQVGRDTGELFF
TGCGCCAGCAGCCAAGTGGGTAGGGACACCGGGGAGCTGTTTTTT
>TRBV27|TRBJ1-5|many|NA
CASSLGIFSNQPQHF
TGTGCCAGCAGCTTGGGGATTTTTAGCAATCAGCCCCAGCATTTT
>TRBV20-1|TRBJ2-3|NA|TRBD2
CSASSGGVDTQYF
TGCAGTGCTAGTTCCGGGGGGGTAGATACGCAGTATTTT
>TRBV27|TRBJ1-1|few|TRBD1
CASSPGQAEGAEAFF
TGTGCCAGCAGTCCCGGACAGGCCGAAGGTGCTGAAGCTTTCTTT
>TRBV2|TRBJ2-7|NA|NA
CASSHGPGDEQYF
TGTGCCAGCAGTCACGGGCCGGGGGACGAGCAGTACTTC
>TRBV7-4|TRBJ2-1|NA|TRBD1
CASSHRTGHYNEQFF
TGTGCCAGCAGCCATAGGACAGGCCACTACAATGAGCAGTTCTTC
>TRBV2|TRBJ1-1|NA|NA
CASSDEGITEAFF
TGTGCCAGCAGTGATGAGGGGATCACTGAAGCTTTCTTT
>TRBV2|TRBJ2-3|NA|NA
CASVGKTQYF
TGTGCCAGCGTTGGTAAAACGCAGTATTTT
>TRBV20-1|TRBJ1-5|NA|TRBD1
CSARGTGTSQPQHF
TGCAGTGCTAGAGGGACAGGGACGAGTCAGCCCCAGCATTTT
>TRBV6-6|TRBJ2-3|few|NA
CASSGQTDPSTDTQYF
TGTGCCAGCAGTGGACAGACAGACCCTAGCACAGATACGCAGTATTTT
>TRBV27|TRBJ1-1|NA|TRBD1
CANSLSFQGGTEAFF
TGTGCCAACAGTTTATCGTTTCAGGGGGGAACTGAAGCTTTCTTT
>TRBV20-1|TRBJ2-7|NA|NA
CSARGLEVHEQYF
TGCAGTGCTAGAGGACTAGAGGTCCACGAGCAGTACTTC
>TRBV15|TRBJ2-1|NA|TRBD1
CATGHRGLYNEQFF
TGTGCCACCGGGCACAGGGGTCTCTACAATGAGCAGTTCTTC
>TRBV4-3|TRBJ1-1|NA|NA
CASSQDVLGGREAFF
TGCGCCAGCAGCCAAGATGTTTTAGGTGGCAGGGAAGCTTTCTTT
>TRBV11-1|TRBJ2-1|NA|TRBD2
CASSLSPGLAGGYNEQFF
TGTGCCAGCAGCTTATCCCCCGGACTAGCGGGGGGCTACAATGAGCAGTTCTTC
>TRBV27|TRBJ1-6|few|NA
CASSFVQGPSSYNSPLHF
TGTGCCAGCAGTTTCGTGCAGGGTCCGAGCTCCTATAATTCACCCCTCCACTTT
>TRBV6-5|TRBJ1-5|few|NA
CASSPRSPSVSDQPQHF
TGTGCCAGTAGTCCCCGCAGTCCGTCAGTAAGCGATCAGCCCCAGCATTTT
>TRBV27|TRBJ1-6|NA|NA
CASSLSTQGNNSPLHF
TGTGCCAGCAGTTTATCCACGCAGGGGAATAATTCACCCCTCCACTTT
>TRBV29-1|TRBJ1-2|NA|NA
CSVEEFGTDYGYTF
TGCAGCGTTGAAGAATTCGGTACGGACTATGGCTACACCTTC
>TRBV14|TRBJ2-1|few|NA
CASSHPYGQFSYNEQFF
TGTGCCAGCAGCCATCCCTATGGACAGTTCTCCTACAATGAGCAGTTCTTC
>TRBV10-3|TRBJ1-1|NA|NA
CAISLHPTVNTEAFF
TGTGCCATCAGTTTACATCCAACGGTGAACACTGAAGCTTTCTTT
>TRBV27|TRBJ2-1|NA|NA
CASSPRVSGVYNEQFF
TGTGCCAGCAGTCCCCGTGTTAGCGGAGTCTACAATGAGCAGTTCTTC
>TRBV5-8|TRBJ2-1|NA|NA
CASSLRARGYNEQFF
TGTGCCAGCAGCCTCAGGGCACGAGGATATAATGAGCAGTTCTTC
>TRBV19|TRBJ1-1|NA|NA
CASSIPASEAFF
TGTGCCAGTAGTATTCCCGCCTCTGAAGCTTTCTTT
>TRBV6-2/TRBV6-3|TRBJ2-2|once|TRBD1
CASRDRGFGELFF
TGTGCCAGCAGAGACAGGGGGTTCGGGGAGCTGTTTTTT
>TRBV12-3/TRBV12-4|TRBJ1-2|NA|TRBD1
CASTGTGAVNYGYTF
TGTGCCAGCACAGGGACAGGGGCCGTTAACTATGGCTACACCTTC
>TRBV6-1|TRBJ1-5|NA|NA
CASRVREGPDQPQHF
TGTGCCAGCAGAGTCAGAGAGGGACCCGATCAGCCCCAGCATTTT
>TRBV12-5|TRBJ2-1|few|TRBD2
CASGLVRSGGPGEQFF
TGTGCTAGTGGTTTGGTACGCAGCGGGGGGCCCGGGGAGCAGTTCTTC
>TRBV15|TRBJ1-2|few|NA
CATSQAGYYGYTF
TGTGCCACCAGCCAGGCGGGGTACTATGGCTACACCTTC
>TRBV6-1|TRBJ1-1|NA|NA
CASSPIGPWDTEAFF
TGTGCCAGCAGTCCAATAGGGCCCTGGGATACTGAAGCTTTCTTT
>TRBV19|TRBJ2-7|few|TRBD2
CASSPSGASSYEQYF
TGTGCCAGTAGTCCTAGCGGGGCATCCTCCTACGAGCAGTACTTC
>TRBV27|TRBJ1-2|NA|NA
CASSLGNLGAYGYTF
TGTGCCAGCAGCCTAGGGAATTTAGGGGCCTATGGCTACACCTTC
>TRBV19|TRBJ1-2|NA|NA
CASGGGPRYGYTF
TGTGCCAGTGGGGGGGGGCCGCGGTATGGCTACACCTTC
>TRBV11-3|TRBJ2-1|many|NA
CASSLEGTNPINEQFF
TGTGCCAGCAGCTTAGAGGGGACAAACCCTATTAATGAGCAGTTCTTC
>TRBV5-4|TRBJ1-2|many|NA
CASSLGGTVHGYTF
TGTGCCAGCAGCTTAGGAGGGACGGTGCATGGCTACACCTTC
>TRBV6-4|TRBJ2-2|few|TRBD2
CASSDFPRIAGGTGELFF
TGTGCCAGCAGTGACTTCCCCAGAATTGCGGGGGGGACCGGGGAGCTGTTTTTT
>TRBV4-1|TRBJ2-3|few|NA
CASSPEGLTSDTQYF
TGCGCCAGCAGCCCCGAGGGCTTAACCTCAGATACGCAGTATTTT
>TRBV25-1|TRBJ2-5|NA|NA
CASSELGSGDNWYQETQYF
TGTGCCAGCAGTGAATTAGGGTCGGGGGACAACTGGTACCAAGAGACCCAGTACTTC
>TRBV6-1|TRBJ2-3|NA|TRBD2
CASTERVALAGGRGTDTQYF
TGTGCCAGCACCGAACGGGTGGCACTAGCGGGGGGGCGCGGCACAGATACGCAGTATTTT
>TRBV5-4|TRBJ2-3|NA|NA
CASSRGPSGVPDTQYF
TGTGCCAGCAGCCGTGGGCCTAGTGGGGTACCAGATACGCAGTATTTT
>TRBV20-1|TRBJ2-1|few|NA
CSASSTGIGSYNEQFF
TGCAGTGCTTCCTCCACAGGGATTGGCTCCTACAATGAGCAGTTCTTC
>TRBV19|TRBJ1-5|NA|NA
CASSIRGGSNQPQHF
TGTGCCAGTAGTATCAGGGGAGGGAGCAATCAGCCCCAGCATTTT